The subject of this entry is one T cell receptor (beta chain). Its specificity is not known. The sample holds other DNA sequences that translate to the same CDR3. The entry originates in a study of CD8+ T cells in alopecia areata. General study findings and limits: Between patients, shared TCR sequences were less clear than in mice. This was possibly due in part to HLA diversity in the patient population. Sequencing of scalp samples also captures resident alphabeta T cells of normal skin. Normal scalp had lower clonality than lesional scalp, with alopecia totalis/universalis lesions showing this most strongly.

T lymphocytes (CD4+ and CD8+) were sorted from PBMCs. Extracted from the samples, RNA was reverse transcribed into cDNA to serve as the sequencing template. Generated by immunoSEQ multiplex PCR, the TCRdb table keeps only in-frame clones and is missing some. The table records around 150,000 clones, more than 55% of them present only once. The V gene's germline CDR1 is SQVTM and CDR2 ANQGSEA. Trimming stripped 1 base from V and 1 base from J, with 4 bases between. The CDR3 totals 12 residues. The receptor's source is a human donor in good health. The specimen was CD8+ T cells sorted from blood. This rearrangement joins TRBV29-1 to TRBJ1-1; D ambiguous. CDR3 sequence (DNA): TGCAGCGTTGAAGCCGGGAACACTGAAGCTTTCTTT. It encodes CSVEAGNTEAFF.